Presented here are 10 T cell receptor beta chains from one specimen sequenced in a study of shared clonotypes between healthy human individuals. The data were produced by immunoSEQ multiplex PCR, yet TCRdb's version contains in-frame clones alone and is incomplete. Seen here are over a million clones, approximately 80% observed once, and the top ten hold 0.55% to 0.7%. The source material was memory CD4+ T cells from PBMCs. The subset here: CD45RA-negative fraction. These receptors all come from a man aged 18 to 29 in good health. Some clones in this sample may be carry-over from other donors' samples.

This clone was counted between two and nine times. The CDR3 is CASSPRASLSTDTQYF. CDR3 DNA: TGTGCCAGCAGCCCCCGGGCCTCTTTGAGCACAGATACGCAGTATTTT. The chain joins TRBV9 to TRBJ2-3; the D is unclear. The CDR3 runs 16 residues. The germline gives CDR1 SGDLS, CDR2 YYNGEE. V shed 4 bases and J shed 0 bases, with 15 bases lying between them.

The rearrangement uses TRBV7-9 and TRBJ2-7, with a weak D call TRBD2 (6 bases). Trimming removed 1 base at V and 4 bases at J, with 14 bases between. The CDR3 sequence is 15 residues long. The germline V gene encodes CDR1 SEHNR and CDR2 FQNEAQ (reference sequence). The CDR3 DNA follows: TGTGCCAGCAGCTTAGGAGGGACTGGCGGGTACGAGCAGTACTTC. It specifies CASSLGGTGGYEQYF.

The V gene is TRBV2, the J gene TRBJ1-4; D may be TRBD1 (5 bases). The CDR3 consists of 14 residues. Germline lookup yields CDR1 SNHLY and CDR2 FYNNEI. V lost 3 bases to trimming and J lost 8 bases, with 13 bases between them. The CDR3 loop reads CASSDRDSDEKLFF. Here the CDR3 DNA reads TGTGCCAGCAGTGATCGCGACAGCGACGAAAAACTGTTTTTT.

This chain uses TRBV30 with TRBJ1-6; 11 positions agree with TRBD1. The CDR3 is 14 residues long. With V trimmed by 3 bases and J by 9 bases, 4 bases remained unmatched. Looked up from germline, CDR1 is GTSNPN and CDR2 is SVGIG (reference sequence). The CDR3, as DNA: TGTGCCTGGAGACTGGACAGGGGGCTTTCACCCCTCCACTTT. Protein product: CAWRLDRGLSPLHF.

As regards this clone: Only one base separates this from a far larger clonotype, so it likely reflects a read error. J is TRBJ2-3 and V is TRBV7-3; no clear D gene. V dropped 3 bases and J dropped 2 bases, with 3 bases sitting between them. The germline gives CDR1 SGHTA, CDR2 FQGTGA. CDR3 length: 12 residues. The CDR3 here is CASSFNTDTQYF. Here the CDR3 DNA reads TGTGCCAGCAGCTTCAACACAGATACGCAGTATTTT.

Note on this clone: A read error may be the cause here, since a much bigger clone is one base away. The chain has TRBV29-1 and TRBJ2-1; TRBD2 might be the D (6 bases). Germline CDR1 and CDR2: SQVTM and ANQGSEA. The V gene lost 4 bases and the J gene lost 5 bases, with 9 bases spanning the gap. CDR3 size: 12 residues. CDR3 protein: CSVVRRDNEQFF. As DNA, the CDR3 is TGCAGCGTTGTTCGGAGGGACAATGAGCAGTTCTTC.

The J gene is TRBJ2-2, the V gene TRBV10-1; no reliable D call. Per germline, CDR1 WNHNN and CDR2 SYGVQD (reference sequence). This CDR3 comprises 13 residues. V dropped 8 bases and J dropped 1 base, with 8 bases sitting between them. The CDR3 protein is CASGYQNTGELFF. DNA for the CDR3: TGCGCCAGCGGATACCAGAACACCGGGGAGCTGTTTTTT.

This chain joins TRBV30 and TRBJ1-1; TRBD1 matches 7 bases. Germline V gene lookup returns CDR1 GTSNPN and CDR2 SVGIG (reference sequence). Trimming at V came to 2 bases and at J to 1 base, leaving 1 base not matched to a gene. This CDR3 has 13 amino acids. The CDR3 here is CAWSRQGNTEAFF. The CDR3 DNA is TGTGCCTGGAGTCGACAGGGGAACACTGAAGCTTTCTTT.

The CDR3 region has the DNA TGTGCCAGCAGACCGGGACAGGGGTTTGGCTATGGCTACACCTTC. It is translated as CASRPGQGFGYGYTF. The chain is built from TRBV16 and TRBJ1-2; 10 positions match TRBD1. J lost 4 bases, V lost 6 bases, and 8 bases had no gene match. This CDR3 region has 15 residues. In germline, CDR1 is KGHSY, CDR2 FQNENV.

The chain couples TRBV7-6 to TRBJ2-7, with 9 nucleotides matching TRBD1. The CDR3 is 15 residues long. Per germline, CDR1 SGHVS and CDR2 FNYEAQ. Trimming took 4 bases from V and 0 from J; bases not matched to a gene: 4. The CDR3 coding sequence is TGTGCCAGCAGCTCCCAGGACAGGGGCTCCTACGAGCAGTACTTC. This codes for CASSSQDRGSYEQYF.